This T cell receptor beta chain was profiled in a study of blood T cell repertoires in COVID-19. Study-level background: From T cells, B-cell-depleted T cells, or PBMCs came the material, which was cDNA or gDNA.

Germline CDR1 is SGHTA and CDR2 is FQGTGA. Germline trimming cut 5 bases from V and 6 bases from J; bases unmatched to any gene: 7. The CDR3 length is 14 residues. Produced via immunoSEQ multiplex PCR; TCRdb's table is partial and in-frame only. The sample has some 90,000 clones; roughly nine tenths are singletons. This clonotype was sampled from a man aged 50 to 59 with acute or convalescent COVID-19. This sequence joins TRBV7-3 and TRBJ2-1; 7 bases match TRBD2. The material sequenced was peripheral blood. CDR3 DNA: TGTGCCAGCAGCGCCCCGGGGAGGGCCAATGAGCAGTTCTTC. Translating gives CASSAPGRANEQFF. Full variable domain (rest looked up from reference TRBV7-3 and TRBJ2-1): GAGVSQTPSNKVTEKGKYVELRCDPISGHTALYWYRQSLGQGPEFLIYFQGTGAADDSGLPNDRFFAVRPEGSVSTLKIQRTERGDSAVYLCASSAPGRANEQFFGPGTRLTVL.